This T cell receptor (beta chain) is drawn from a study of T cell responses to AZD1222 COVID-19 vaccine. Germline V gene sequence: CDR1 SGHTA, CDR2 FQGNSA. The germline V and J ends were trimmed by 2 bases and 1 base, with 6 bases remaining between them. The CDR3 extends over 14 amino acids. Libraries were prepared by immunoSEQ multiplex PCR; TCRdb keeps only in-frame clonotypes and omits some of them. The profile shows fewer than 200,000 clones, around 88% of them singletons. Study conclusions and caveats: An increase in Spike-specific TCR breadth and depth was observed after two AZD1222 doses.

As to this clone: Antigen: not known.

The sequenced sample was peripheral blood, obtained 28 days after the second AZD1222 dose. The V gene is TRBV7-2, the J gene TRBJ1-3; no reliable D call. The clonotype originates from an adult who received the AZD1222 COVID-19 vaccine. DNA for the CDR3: TGTGCCAGCAGCTTAATAATGTCTGGAAACACCATATATTTT. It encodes CASSLIMSGNTIYF.